This is a list of T cell receptor beta chains from one sample in a study of cytomegalovirus exposure and HLA in healthy donors. Clones were read by immunoSEQ multiplex PCR, and TCRdb kept only the in-frame ones, dropping some. The sample shows more than 85,000 clones, around three quarters of them seen only once. The sequenced sample was PBMCs. These TCRs come from a woman aged 50 to 65 in good health and CMV-seropositive. CDR3s include the opening cysteine and the closing phenylalanine or tryptophan. Each record gives: J gene, CDR3 length, V gene, clone size, D gene, CDR3 protein, CDR3 DNA. A D gene is named only where the DNA matches it firmly. A clone size is listed for some rows: how often the clone was seen (once, few, many), or a class if it is expanded.

TRBJ2-1,17,TRBV6-1,.,TRBD2,CASSEEGLAATYNEQFF,TGTGCCAGCAGTGAAGAAGGGCTAGCGGCCACGTACAATGAGCAGTTCTTC
TRBJ1-4,13,TRBV2,.,.,CASKGQGNEKLFF,TGTGCCAGCAAGGGGCAGGGGAATGAAAAACTGTTTTTT
TRBJ1-6,15,TRBV7-2,.,TRBD1,CASSLRDRGNSPLHF,TGTGCCAGCAGCTTGAGGGACAGGGGTAATTCACCCCTCCACTTT
TRBJ2-3,16,TRBV7-9,.,.,CASSPPAPAQADTQYF,TGTGCCAGCAGCCCCCCAGCCCCCGCTCAGGCAGATACGCAGTATTTT
TRBJ1-1,14,TRBV5-6,.,.,CASTSTKGIYEAFF,TGTGCCAGCACCTCGACAAAGGGGATATATGAAGCTTTCTTT
TRBJ1-5,15,TRBV4-1,few,.,CASSPTESRNQPQHF,TGCGCCAGCAGCCCGACAGAATCTCGCAATCAGCCCCAGCATTTT
TRBJ2-7,14,TRBV2,.,TRBD1,CASELTGGGDEQYF,TGTGCCAGCGAGTTGACAGGGGGAGGAGACGAGCAGTACTTC
TRBJ2-3,15,TRBV5-1,.,TRBD2,CASSLISGSSDTQYF,TGCGCCAGCAGCTTGATTAGCGGGAGTTCAGATACGCAGTATTTT
TRBJ1-2,12,TRBV29-1,once,.,CSVGSRGWGYTF,TGCAGCGTTGGCTCCAGGGGCTGGGGCTACACCTTC
TRBJ2-1,15,TRBV28,once,TRBD2,CASSVLAGGGNEQFF,TGTGCCAGCAGCGTACTAGCGGGAGGCGGCAATGAGCAGTTCTTC
TRBJ1-3,14,TRBV6-6,.,.,CASRLEGPGNTIYF,TGTGCCAGCAGATTGGAGGGGCCTGGAAACACCATATATTTT
TRBJ2-7,15,TRBV4-1,few,TRBD2,CASSQGLAGVYEQYF,TGCGCCAGCAGCCAAGGGCTAGCGGGAGTCTACGAGCAGTACTTC
TRBJ2-7,15,TRBV11-2,.,TRBD2,CASSLQVAGVYEQYF,TGTGCCAGCAGCTTACAAGTAGCGGGAGTTTACGAGCAGTACTTC
TRBJ1-6,14,TRBV6-5,.,.,CASNPGTSNSPLHF,TGTGCCAGCAATCCCGGGACAAGCAATTCACCCCTCCACTTT
TRBJ2-1,19,TRBV11-2,.,.,CASSPRGSPGSSSYNEQFF,TGTGCCAGCAGCCCGAGAGGGAGTCCAGGTTCGAGCTCCTACAATGAGCAGTTCTTC
TRBJ1-1,11,TRBV7-9,.,.,CSSQGGTEAFF,TGTTCCAGCCAAGGGGGCACTGAAGCTTTCTTT
TRBJ2-7,15,TRBV27,.,TRBD2,CASSVFSGIADEQYF,TGTGCCAGCAGTGTTTTTAGCGGGATCGCCGACGAGCAGTACTTC
TRBJ2-5,12,TRBV19,.,.,CASSIGEETQYF,TGTGCCAGTAGTATAGGCGAAGAGACCCAGTACTTC
TRBJ2-5,14,TRBV25-1,once,TRBD2,CASTSTSGQETQYF,TGTGCCAGCACCTCGACTAGCGGTCAAGAGACCCAGTACTTC
TRBJ2-7,13,TRBV11-1,.,.,CASSLSRANEQYF,TGTGCCAGCAGCTTGAGCAGGGCCAACGAGCAGTACTTC
TRBJ2-5,13,TRBV5-1,.,.,CASSRDSVGTQYF,TGCGCCAGCAGCAGGGACTCCGTGGGGACCCAGTACTTC
TRBJ2-7,15,TRBV29-1,once,.,CSVESPQVDRNEQYF,TGCAGCGTTGAATCTCCGCAGGTGGATAGGAACGAGCAGTACTTC